This entry lists 8 T cell receptor beta chains sequenced from one sample in a study of T cells in Graves' hyperthyroidism and ophthalmopathy. Using RNA transcripts as the source, TCR beta CDR3 regions were amplified. The TCR CDR3 first-round RT-PCR relied on the HTBI primer set. TCRdb re-analysed the multiplex PCR reads in MiXCR, keeping a single row per CDR3 protein. The data hold around 720,000 distinct CDR3 sequences, with about a third observed a single time. The specimen was blood. Every receptor here comes from a woman between 35 and 50 years old with Graves' hyperthyroidism.

This rearrangement joins TRBV9 to TRBJ2-7, with D unclear. The V gene lost 3 bases and the J gene lost 3 bases, with 16 bases spanning the gap. Germline assignment: CDR1 SGDLS and CDR2 YYNGEE. This CDR3 region has 15 residues. The chain's CDR3 is CASSALTRPIYEQYF. CDR3 in DNA: TGTGCCAGCAGCGCCCTGACAAGGCCCATCTACGAGCAGTACTTC.

This clonotype was counted between two and nine times. The chain recombines TRBV7-9 with TRBJ2-5; possible D gene TRBD1, 5 bases. The CDR3 length is 14 residues. Looked up from germline, CDR1 is SEHNR and CDR2 is FQNEAQ (reference sequence). Deletions cut 1 base from V and 2 bases from J, with 8 bases between. CDR3 sequence reads: CASSLEPGQETQYF. In DNA, the CDR3 is TGTGCCAGCAGCTTAGAGCCAGGGCAAGAGACCCAGTACTTC.

The V call is TRBV29-1, the J call TRBJ2-6, with D possibly TRBD1 on 6 matching bases. Trimming took off 4 bases at V and 3 bases at J, with 13 bases between the two ends. From germline, CDR1 is SQVTM and CDR2 ANQGSEA. This CDR3 spans 15 amino acids. CDR3 residues: CSVGAGEHGANVLTF. The CDR3 DNA sequence: TGCAGCGTTGGAGCAGGGGAACATGGGGCCAACGTCCTGACTTTC. The full variable domain, with the rest looked up from reference TRBV29-1 and TRBJ2-6, is SAVISQKPSRDICQRGTSLTIQCQVDSQVTMMFWYRQQPGQSLTLIATANQGSEATYESGFVIDKFPISRPNLTFSTLTVSNMSPEDSSIYLCSVGAGEHGANVLTFGAGSRLTVL.

V and J are TRBV10-3 and TRBJ2-3; D is possibly TRBD2 (5 bases). V dropped 10 bases and J dropped 0 bases, with 8 bases sitting between them. The CDR3 runs 12 residues. Germline V lookup: CDR1 ENHRY, CDR2 SYGVKD. The CDR3 protein is CATEGSTDTQYF. DNA of the CDR3: TGTGCCACCGAGGGTAGCACAGATACGCAGTATTTT.

This clonotype was observed many times. The chain joins TRBV19 to TRBJ2-7, with 7 bases lining up with TRBD1. Looked up from germline, CDR1 is LNHDA and CDR2 is SQIVND (reference sequence). Trimming at V came to 2 bases and at J to 1 base, leaving 8 bases not matched to a gene. The CDR3 has 16 amino acids. The CDR3 region has the DNA TGTGCCAGTAGTATACAAGACAGGGCCGGTTCCTACGAGCAGTACTTC. As protein: CASSIQDRAGSYEQYF.

This clonotype occurred a few times. Written as DNA, the CDR3 is TGTGCCAGCAGCTTTTCGACAGGGACAGATGAAGCTTTCTTT. Protein product: CASSFSTGTDEAFF. The chain recombines TRBV7-8 with TRBJ1-1; 7 bases match TRBD1. V trimming: 3 bases; J trimming: 7 bases; junction bases outside the gene matches: 8. CDR3 size: 14 residues. Germline CDR1 is SGHVS and CDR2 is FQNEAQ.

This sequence joins TRBV5-1 and TRBJ2-5; tentative D call: TRBD1 (6 bases). CDR3 length equals 15 residues. Germline assignment: CDR1 SGHRS and CDR2 YFSETQ. Deletions cut 2 bases from V and 2 bases from J, with 13 bases between. In nucleotides, the CDR3 is TGCGCCAGCAGCTTTAAAGCAGGGGATCAAGAGACCCAGTACTTC. This sequence encodes CASSFKAGDQETQYF.

There are many counts of this clonotype. This rearrangement joins TRBV20-1 to TRBJ1-1; 7 nucleotides match TRBD1. Germline CDR1 is DFQATT and CDR2 is SNEGSKA (reference sequence). This CDR3 is 15 amino acids long. The junction had 10 bases not matched to a gene; V was cut back by 1 base and J by 5 bases. Written as DNA, the CDR3 is TGCAGTGCTAGAGGCTCCGACAGGGTACCGACTGAAGCTTTCTTT. Translating it yields CSARGSDRVPTEAFF.